These T cell receptor beta chains were read from a single sample in a study of human T cells and chemical hapten exposure. TCRdb reprocessed the RACE reads with MiXCR, giving one entry per CDR3 protein. Here the sample spans fewer than 350,000 distinct CDR3 sequences, over 7.5% being singletons. Material: whole blood, obtained in connection with sensitization to the hapten diphenylcyclopropenone (DPC). The source is a man younger than 30 with alopecia areata. Some clones in this sample may be carry-over from other donors' samples. CDR3s include the opening cysteine and the closing phenylalanine or tryptophan.

>15|TRBV7-4|TRBJ2-3
CASSSPGLGTDTQYF
>15|TRBV4-1|TRBJ1-5
CASSPRGISNQPQHF
>15|TRBV11-1|TRBJ2-7
CASTASGTGLDEQYF
>12|TRBV12-3/TRBV12-4|TRBJ1-2
CASSGRGYGYTF
>13|TRBV6-2/TRBV6-3|TRBJ1-2
CASSYRTGSGYTF
>17|TRBV12-3/TRBV12-4|TRBJ1-5
CASSPGMPGGSNQPQHF
>17|TRBV9|TRBJ2-5
CASSILDRVGFQETQYF
>15|TRBV7-8|TRBJ2-7
CASSLGAGRTYEQYF
>14|TRBV20-1|TRBJ1-3
CSARDRSSGNTIYF
>13|TRBV29-1|TRBJ2-7
CSVEQGKAYEQYF
>14|TRBV12-3/TRBV12-4|TRBJ1-2
CASSLANHMEGYTF
>18|TRBV4-1|TRBJ2-1
CASSQHLNMGGSYNEQFF
>12|TRBV10-3|TRBJ2-3
CATGLAVDTQYF
>16|TRBV11-2|TRBJ2-1
CASSRVGQGSYNEQFF
>15|TRBV28|TRBJ2-7
CASSSRPSGNYEQYF
>12|TRBV20-1|TRBJ1-1
CSAETANTEAFF
>14|TRBV6-4|TRBJ2-3
CASSDRAFADTQYF
>13|TRBV7-2|TRBJ2-5
CASTRGLQETQYF
>15|TRBV15|TRBJ1-3
CATSTDSGSGNTIYF
>16|TRBV20-1|TRBJ1-2
CSGRGTGNYSNYGYTF
>15|TRBV7-9|TRBJ2-5
CASSPRATGEETQYF
>12|TRBV20-1|TRBJ1-5
CSVLESNQPQHF
>14|TRBV6-6|TRBJ2-2
CASSWSGLIGELFF
>16|TRBV12-3/TRBV12-4|TRBJ2-3
CASSLPLLISTDTQYF
>19|TRBV11-2|TRBJ1-1
CASSLRRPGQGSEGTEAFF
>14|TRBV25-1|TRBJ2-7
CASSERSGTYEQYF
>15|TRBV5-1|TRBJ2-5
CASSLTGPGPETQYF
>14|TRBV29-1|TRBJ2-3
CSVEETVFVDTQYF
>16|TRBV9|TRBJ1-3
CASSGSLGFSGNTIYF
>17|TRBV7-2|TRBJ1-5
CASSLHVGAYSNQPQHF
>16|TRBV15|TRBJ2-1
CATSRGVRGTYNEQFF
>14|TRBV9|TRBJ1-4
CASSVGAGNEKLFF
>15|TRBV6-6|TRBJ1-1
CASSFSGRGSTEAFF
>12|TRBV10-2|TRBJ1-2
CASSENNYGYTF
>16|TRBV20-1|TRBJ2-4
CSARKCRGLPKNIQYF
>14|TRBV12-3/TRBV12-4|TRBJ1-5
CASSLGVANQPQHF
>14|TRBV7-2|TRBJ2-5
CASSSRTPRETQYF
>17|TRBV6-5|TRBJ1-3
CASSYGHTTGPGNTIYF
>14|TRBV20-1|TRBJ1-1
CSASYDRGQTEAFF
>15|TRBV12-3/TRBV12-4|TRBJ1-1
CASSLGAGSGTEAFF
>12|TRBV5-1|TRBJ2-2
CASSDRTGELFF
>18|TRBV28|TRBJ2-1
CASSFFRGRDGIINEQFF
>14|TRBV28|TRBJ1-1
CASSATGWNTEAFF
>15|TRBV10-3|TRBJ1-2
CAISALRDKGYGYTF
>17|TRBV7-2|TRBJ1-1
CASSLSATGGGATEAFF
>15|TRBV5-1|TRBJ1-2
CASSPTGGENYGYTF
>14|TRBV7-2|TRBJ1-3
CASSLDRSGNTIYF
>14|TRBV12-3/TRBV12-4|TRBJ1-6
CASSLGQVNSPLHF
>12|TRBV6-5|TRBJ2-7
CASSTQETSLYF
>16|TRBV10-3|TRBJ1-5
CAISESTVAGFQPQHF
>17|TRBV7-2|TRBJ1-2
CASSSSPSGQGSYGYTF
>14|TRBV6-5|TRBJ1-1
CASSYGTVNTEAFF
>14|TRBV4-1|TRBJ2-2
CASSQAPGAGELFF